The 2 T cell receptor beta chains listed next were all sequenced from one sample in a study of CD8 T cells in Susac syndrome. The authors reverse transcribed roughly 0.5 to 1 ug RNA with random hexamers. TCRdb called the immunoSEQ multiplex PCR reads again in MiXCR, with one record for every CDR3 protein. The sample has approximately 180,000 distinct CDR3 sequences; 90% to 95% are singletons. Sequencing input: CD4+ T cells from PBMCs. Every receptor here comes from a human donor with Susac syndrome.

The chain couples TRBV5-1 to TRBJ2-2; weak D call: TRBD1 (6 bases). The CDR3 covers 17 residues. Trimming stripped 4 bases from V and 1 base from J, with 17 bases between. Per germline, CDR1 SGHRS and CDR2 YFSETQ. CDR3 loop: CASSPHPLQGNTGELFF. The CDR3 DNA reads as TGCGCCAGCAGCCCTCACCCGTTACAGGGGAACACCGGGGAGCTGTTTTTT.

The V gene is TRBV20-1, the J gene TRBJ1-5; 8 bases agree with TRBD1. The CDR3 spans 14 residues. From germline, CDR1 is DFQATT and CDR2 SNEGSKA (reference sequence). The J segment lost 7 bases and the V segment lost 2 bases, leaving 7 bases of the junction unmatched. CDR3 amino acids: CSARQGAFEQPQHF. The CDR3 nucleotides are TGCAGTGCTAGACAGGGGGCGTTTGAACAGCCCCAGCATTTT.